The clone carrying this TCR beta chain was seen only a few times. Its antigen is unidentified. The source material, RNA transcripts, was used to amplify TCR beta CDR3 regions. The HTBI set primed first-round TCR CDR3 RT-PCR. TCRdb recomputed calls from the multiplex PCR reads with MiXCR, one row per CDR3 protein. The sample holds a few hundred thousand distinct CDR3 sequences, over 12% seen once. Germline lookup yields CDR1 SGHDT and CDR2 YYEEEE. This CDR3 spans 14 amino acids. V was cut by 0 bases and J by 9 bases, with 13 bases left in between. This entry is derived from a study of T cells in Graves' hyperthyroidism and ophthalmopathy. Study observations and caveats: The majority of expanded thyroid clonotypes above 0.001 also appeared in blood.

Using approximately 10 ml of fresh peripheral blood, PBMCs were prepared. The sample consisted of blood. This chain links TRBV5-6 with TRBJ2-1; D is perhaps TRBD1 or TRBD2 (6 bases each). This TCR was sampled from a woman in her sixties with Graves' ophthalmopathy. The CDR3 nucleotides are TGTGCCAGCAGCTTGGTAGACAGGAGGGGTGAGCAGTTCTTC. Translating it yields CASSLVDRRGEQFF.